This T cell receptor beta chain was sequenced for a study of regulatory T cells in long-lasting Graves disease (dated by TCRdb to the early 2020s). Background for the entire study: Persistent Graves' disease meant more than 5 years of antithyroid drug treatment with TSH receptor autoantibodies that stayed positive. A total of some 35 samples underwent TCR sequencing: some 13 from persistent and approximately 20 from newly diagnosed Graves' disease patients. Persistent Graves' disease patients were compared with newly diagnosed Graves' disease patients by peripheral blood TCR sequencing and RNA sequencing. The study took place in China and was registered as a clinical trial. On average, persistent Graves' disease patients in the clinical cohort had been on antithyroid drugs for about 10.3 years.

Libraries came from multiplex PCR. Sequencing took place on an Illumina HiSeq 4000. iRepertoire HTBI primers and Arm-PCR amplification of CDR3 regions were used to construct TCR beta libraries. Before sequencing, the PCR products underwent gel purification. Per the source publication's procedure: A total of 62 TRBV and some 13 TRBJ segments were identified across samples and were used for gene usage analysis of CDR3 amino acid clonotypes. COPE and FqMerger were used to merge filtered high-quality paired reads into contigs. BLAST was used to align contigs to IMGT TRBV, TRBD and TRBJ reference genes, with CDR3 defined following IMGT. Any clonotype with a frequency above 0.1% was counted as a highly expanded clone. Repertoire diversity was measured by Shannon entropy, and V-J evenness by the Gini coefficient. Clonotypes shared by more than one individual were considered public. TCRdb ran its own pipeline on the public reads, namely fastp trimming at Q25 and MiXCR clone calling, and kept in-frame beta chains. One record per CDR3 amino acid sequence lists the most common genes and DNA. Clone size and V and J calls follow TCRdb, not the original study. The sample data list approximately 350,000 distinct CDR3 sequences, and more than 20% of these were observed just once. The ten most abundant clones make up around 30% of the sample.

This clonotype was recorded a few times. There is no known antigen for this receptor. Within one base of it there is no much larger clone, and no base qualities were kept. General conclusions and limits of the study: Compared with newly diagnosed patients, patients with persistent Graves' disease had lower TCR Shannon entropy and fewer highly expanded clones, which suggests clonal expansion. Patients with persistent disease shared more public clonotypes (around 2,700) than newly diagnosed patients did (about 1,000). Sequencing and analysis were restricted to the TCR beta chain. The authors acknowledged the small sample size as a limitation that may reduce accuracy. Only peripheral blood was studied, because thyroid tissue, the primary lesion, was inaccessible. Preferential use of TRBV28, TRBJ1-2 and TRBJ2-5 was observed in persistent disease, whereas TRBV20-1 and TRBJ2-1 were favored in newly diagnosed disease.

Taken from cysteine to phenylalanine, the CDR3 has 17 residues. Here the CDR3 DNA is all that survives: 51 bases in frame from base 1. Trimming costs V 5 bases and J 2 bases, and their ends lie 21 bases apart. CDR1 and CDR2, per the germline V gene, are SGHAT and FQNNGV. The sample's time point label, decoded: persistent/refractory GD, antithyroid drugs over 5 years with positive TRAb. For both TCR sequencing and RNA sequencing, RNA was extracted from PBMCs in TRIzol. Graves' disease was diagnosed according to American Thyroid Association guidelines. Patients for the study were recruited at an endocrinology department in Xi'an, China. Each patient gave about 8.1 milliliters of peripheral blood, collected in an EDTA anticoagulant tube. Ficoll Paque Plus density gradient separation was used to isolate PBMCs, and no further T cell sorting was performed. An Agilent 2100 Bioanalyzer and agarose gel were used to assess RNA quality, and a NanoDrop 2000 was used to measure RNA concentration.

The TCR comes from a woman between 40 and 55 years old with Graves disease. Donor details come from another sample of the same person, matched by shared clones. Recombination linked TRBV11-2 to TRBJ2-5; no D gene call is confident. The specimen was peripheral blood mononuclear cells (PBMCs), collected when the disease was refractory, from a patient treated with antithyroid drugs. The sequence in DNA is TGTGCCAGCAGCCGAAAGAACCCATTGGGCTTACAAGAGACCCAGTACTTC. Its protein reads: CASSRKNPLGLQETQYF.